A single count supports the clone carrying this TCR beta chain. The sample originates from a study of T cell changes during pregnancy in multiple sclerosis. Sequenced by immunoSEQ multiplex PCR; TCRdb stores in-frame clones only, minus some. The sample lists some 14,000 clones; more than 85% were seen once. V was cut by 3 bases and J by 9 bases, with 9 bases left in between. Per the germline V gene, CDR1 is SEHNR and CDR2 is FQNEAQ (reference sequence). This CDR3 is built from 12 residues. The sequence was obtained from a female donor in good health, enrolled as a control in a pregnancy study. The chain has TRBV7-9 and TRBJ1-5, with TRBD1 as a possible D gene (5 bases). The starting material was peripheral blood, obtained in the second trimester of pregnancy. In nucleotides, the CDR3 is TGTGCCAGCAGCTTTTCAAGGGGGCCCCAGCATTTT. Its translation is CASSFSRGPQHF.